Shown below are 25 T cell receptor beta chains from a single sample sequenced in a study of shared clonotypes between healthy human individuals. Sequencing used immunoSEQ multiplex PCR; TCRdb keeps in-frame clones, though not all of them. The sample lists 2,500,000 or so clones, 80% to 95% occurring once. What was sequenced was naive CD4+ T cells from PBMCs. Specified subset: CD45RA+ positively selected. The source is a man in his late teens or twenties in good health. Some clones in this sample may be carry-over from other donors' samples.

The chain links TRBV28 to TRBJ1-2; 11 bases are a match to TRBD1. The CDR3 is 18 amino acids. The trim removed 5 bases at V and 0 bases at J, leaving 11 bases unmatched. Germline V CDR1 and CDR2: MDHEN, SYDVKM. In nucleotides, the CDR3 is TGTGCCAGCAGTCCCCTAATGTGGACAGGGGGCCCTAACTATGGCTACACCTTC. Its protein product is CASSPLMWTGGPNYGYTF.

This chain links TRBV2 with TRBJ1-1; D is unresolved. The CDR3 spans 15 residues. CDR1 and CDR2 from the germline V gene are SNHLY and FYNNEI. Trimming took off 6 bases at V and 1 base at J, with 15 bases between the two ends. The CDR3 nucleotides read TGTGCCAGCAGCGTCCGGGCGGGTCAGAACACTGAAGCTTTCTTT. Encoded protein: CASSVRAGQNTEAFF.

A note on this clone: At one end the junction does not follow the germline gene, possibly because of a read error. V is TRBV5-1 and J is TRBJ2-7; D remains ambiguous. This CDR3 region has 11 residues. The germline V gene has CDR1 SGHRS and CDR2 YFSETQ. DNA for the CDR3: TGCGCCAGCCGCTTATTCTACGAGCAGTACTTC. Its protein product is CASRLFYEQYF. Complete variable domain (other parts from reference TRBV5-1 and TRBJ2-7): KAGVTQTPRYLIKTRGQQVTLSCSPISGHRSVSWYQQTPGQGLQFLFEYFSETQRNKGNFPGRFSGRQFSNSRSEMNVSTLELGDSALYLCASRLFYEQYFGPGTRLTVT.

The chain uses TRBV4-1 and TRBJ2-5, with D hard to call. This CDR3 is 18 amino acids long. CDR1 and CDR2 (germline): MGHRA, YSYEKL. The V and J ends lost 4 bases and 3 bases respectively, with 24 bases between them. The CDR3 sequence: CASSPSPPLVGREETQYF. For the CDR3, the DNA is TGCGCCAGCAGCCCATCACCCCCGCTGGTGGGCAGAGAAGAGACCCAGTACTTC.

This clone showed up just once. V gene TRBV30 combines with J gene TRBJ1-2; D call uncertain. V was pared by 8 bases and J by 2 bases, with 15 bases between. The CDR3 length is 13 residues. Germline V gene sequence: CDR1 GTSNPN, CDR2 SVGIG (reference sequence). The CDR3 region is CAGGLPTNYGYTF. The CDR3 nucleotides read TGTGCCGGAGGATTACCTACGAACTATGGCTACACCTTC.

This clone appeared a single time. The chain combines TRBV25-1 with TRBJ2-7, with no clear D. Germline V CDR1 and CDR2: MGHDK, SYGVNS. Trimming took off 2 bases at V and 0 bases at J, with 11 bases between the two ends. The CDR3 length is 15 residues. CDR3 in DNA: TGTGCCAGCAGTGAAGTCGGAAAGAGCTCCTACGAGCAGTACTTC. It is translated as CASSEVGKSSYEQYF.

This sequence joins TRBV6-5 and TRBJ2-7; tentative D call: TRBD2 (6 bases). Germline CDR1 and CDR2: MNHEY and SVGAGI. This CDR3 has 14 residues. V dropped 6 bases and J dropped 4 bases, with 16 bases sitting between them. Here the CDR3 reads CASRNTGRVYEQYF. Here the CDR3 DNA reads TGTGCCAGCAGAAATACCGGGAGAGTATACGAGCAGTACTTC.

V and J are TRBV7-3 and TRBJ2-3; TRBD2 matches at 13 bases. CDR1 and CDR2 (germline): SGHTA, FQGTGA. V shed 2 bases, J shed 8 bases, and the junction held 7 bases outside the gene matches. The CDR3 is made up of 16 amino acids. CDR3 coding DNA: TGTGCCAGCAGCTTAGGGACTAGCGGGAATGGGGTTACGCAGTATTTT. It codes for CASSLGTSGNGVTQYF. The full variable domain, in which reference TRBV7-3 and TRBJ2-3 provide the parts outside the CDR3, is GAGVSQTPSNKVTEKGKYVELRCDPISGHTALYWYRQSLGQGPEFLIYFQGTGAADDSGLPNDRFFAVRPEGSVSTLKIQRTERGDSAVYLCASSLGTSGNGVTQYFGPGTRLTVL.

For this clone: Distinct nucleotide sequences in the sample also encode this CDR3. The V call is TRBV5-1, the J call TRBJ1-3; D ambiguous. Germline CDR1 reads SGHRS; CDR2 reads YFSETQ. Trimming took off 0 bases at V and 3 bases at J, with 7 bases between the two ends. The CDR3 extends over 14 amino acids. CDR3 protein: CASSLAGDGNTIYF. In DNA form, the CDR3 reads TGCGCCAGCAGCTTGGCCGGCGATGGAAACACCATATATTTT.

As regards this clone: Compared with germline, one end of the junction differs, possibly owing to a read error. The gene calls are TRBV4-3 and TRBJ2-5, with TRBD1 identical over 9 bases. The end of the DNA aligns better with TRBJ2-7, so the J call may be wrong. Looked up from germline, CDR1 is LGHNA and CDR2 is YSLEER. CDR3 length: 16 residues. CDR3 sequence (DNA): TGCGCCAGCAGCCAAGTTGGAACAGGGGGCTCCAACGAGCAGTACTTC. It yields the protein CASSQVGTGGSNEQYF.

This sequence joins TRBV18 and TRBJ2-7; 10 bases map to TRBD2. The germline V gene has CDR1 KGHSH and CDR2 LQKENI. Trimming took 3 bases from V and 7 from J; bases not matched to a gene: 12. This CDR3 has 16 amino acids. This CDR3 reads CASSPQGAGGPREQYF. As DNA, the CDR3 is TGTGCCAGCTCACCCCAAGGAGCGGGAGGGCCAAGGGAGCAGTACTTC.

The rearrangement joins TRBV7-6 to TRBJ2-7; 11 nucleotides agree with TRBD1. V lost 0 bases, J lost 1 base, and 5 bases stayed unmatched. The CDR3 length is 17 residues. Germline V gene sequence: CDR1 SGHVS, CDR2 FNYEAQ. CDR3 in amino acids: CASSLAPGQGGSYEQYF. The CDR3 DNA is TGTGCCAGCAGCTTAGCCCCGGGACAGGGGGGGTCCTACGAGCAGTACTTC.

The CDR3 is CASSLHRLAGGPGEETQYF. CDR3 nucleotide sequence: TGCGCCAGCAGCCTCCACCGACTAGCGGGAGGGCCGGGCGAGGAGACCCAGTACTTC. The J gene is TRBJ2-5, the V gene TRBV4-3, with 14 bases aligning to TRBD2. Per germline, CDR1 LGHNA and CDR2 YSLEER. This CDR3 is built from 19 residues. V dropped 4 bases and J dropped 5; count of bases not matched to a gene: 15.

The genes are TRBV4-2 and TRBJ2-2; 9 bases line up with TRBD2. The germline gives CDR1 LGHNA, CDR2 YNFKEQ. The CDR3 covers 17 residues. Trimming cost V 0 bases and J 5 bases; bases outside gene matches: 7. The CDR3 is CASSQDRREGRTGELFF. The CDR3 region has the DNA TGTGCCAGCAGCCAAGACCGGCGGGAGGGAAGAACCGGGGAGCTGTTTTTT.

J is TRBJ1-1 and V is TRBV27; D may be TRBD1 (6 bases). V lost 2 bases and J 1 base, leaving 20 bases between the germline ends. This CDR3 contains 18 residues. Germline-derived CDR1 and CDR2 are MNHEY and SMNVEV (reference sequence). The CDR3 here is CASSLRPAGQTSNTEAFF. Written as DNA, the CDR3 is TGTGCCAGCAGTTTAAGGCCCGCCGGACAGACTTCGAACACTGAAGCTTTCTTT.

As for this clone: At the DNA level, this CDR3 is encoded by other sequences in the same sample as well. This chain connects TRBV18 to TRBJ2-2, with TRBD1 as a possible D gene (5 bases). The V end was cut by 1 base, the J end by 6 bases, with 6 bases between. The V gene's germline CDR1 is KGHSH and CDR2 LQKENI. The CDR3 consists of 13 residues. The CDR3 bases are TGTGCCAGCTCACCACAAGGGGCCGGGGAGCTGTTTTTT. It translates to CASSPQGAGELFF.

V and J are TRBV7-3 and TRBJ2-1; TRBD2 matches 14 bases. The CDR3 totals 17 residues. V trimming: 5 bases; J trimming: 7 bases; junction bases outside the gene matches: 10. The V gene's germline CDR1 is SGHTA and CDR2 FQGTGA. The CDR3: CASSPPPGLAGENEQFF. The DNA for the CDR3 is TGTGCCAGCAGCCCACCCCCGGGACTAGCGGGAGAAAATGAGCAGTTCTTC.

CDR3 DNA sequence: TGTGCCAGCAGTTTTTGGGGCTCTGGGGCCAACGTCCTGACTTTC. The encoded protein is CASSFWGSGANVLTF. The chain couples TRBV28 to TRBJ2-6, with D uncertain. The CDR3 covers 15 residues. With 3 bases removed from V and 0 bases from J, the gap between germline ends came to 6 bases. The germline CDR1 and CDR2 sequences are MDHEN and SYDVKM.

The CDR3 reads CASSERTDFYGYTF. DNA for the CDR3: TGTGCCAGCAGTGAACGGACAGATTTCTATGGCTACACCTTC. The gene calls are TRBV2 and TRBJ1-2, with D tentatively TRBD1 (6 bases). The V gene lost 2 bases and the J gene lost 4 bases, with 11 bases spanning the gap. Germline values: CDR1 SNHLY, CDR2 FYNNEI. CDR3 length: 14 amino acids. The whole variable domain, remainder taken from reference TRBV2 and TRBJ1-2, is EPEVTQTPSHQVTQMGQEVILRCVPISNHLYFYWYRQILGQKVEFLVSFYNNEISEKSEIFDDQFSVERPDGSNFTLKIRSTKLEDSAMYFCASSERTDFYGYTFGSGTRLTVV.

This clone was detected only once. J is TRBJ1-2 and V is TRBV29-1; possibly TRBD1 for D (6 bases). There are 12 residues in the CDR3. V dropped 5 bases and J dropped 8 bases, with 15 bases sitting between them. Germline V gene sequence: CDR1 SQVTM, CDR2 ANQGSEA. CDR3 DNA: TGCAGCGTTCGGTCGACAGGCGGCGGCTACACCTTC. Its protein product is CSVRSTGGGYTF.

V is TRBV19 and J is TRBJ2-5, with a possible D match to TRBD2 (5 bases). Germline V gene lookup returns CDR1 LNHDA and CDR2 SQIVND (reference sequence). V was trimmed by 5 bases and J by 5 bases, leaving 12 bases between them. This CDR3 is built from 13 residues. The CDR3 coding sequence is TGTGCCAGTAGTGTCACTAGAACGGAGACCCAGTACTTC. Translation gives CASSVTRTETQYF.

Comment on this clone: Other DNA sequences of this sample code for an identical CDR3. The chain recombines TRBV28 with TRBJ1-2; no clear D. The CDR3 is 12 amino acids. The V end lost 3 bases, the J end lost 5 bases, and 7 bases lay between the germline ends. Per the germline V gene, CDR1 is MDHEN and CDR2 is SYDVKM. The CDR3 DNA follows: TGTGCCAGCAGTTTTGTGGGGTATGGCTACACCTTC. This gives the protein CASSFVGYGYTF.

The chain links TRBV6-5 to TRBJ2-1; D gene unclear. From germline, CDR1 is MNHEY and CDR2 SVGAGI. This CDR3 has 11 amino acids. V lost 7 bases and J lost 14, with 15 bases in between. The CDR3 protein is CASKGKGPEFF. CDR3 nucleotides: TGTGCCAGCAAAGGGAAGGGCCCCGAGTTCTTC.

CDR3 sequence reads: CASSTGTGGREQYF. CDR3 DNA sequence: TGCGCCAGCAGTACCGGGACAGGGGGTCGCGAGCAGTACTTC. V and J are TRBV10-1 and TRBJ2-7; 11 bases line up with TRBD1. Germline V gene lookup returns CDR1 WNHNN and CDR2 SYGVQD (reference sequence). This CDR3 is built from 14 residues. J lost 6 bases, V lost 5 bases, and 6 bases had no gene match.

This chain connects TRBV5-1 to TRBJ2-2; 9 bases fit TRBD1. After removal of 4 bases from V and 6 bases from J, the junction contained 16 bases not matched to a gene. This CDR3 region has 18 residues. Germline CDR1 is SGHRS and CDR2 is YFSETQ. CDR3 nucleotide sequence: TGCGCCAGCAGCGGAATCAAACCGGGACAGGGATCAGCCGGGGAGCTGTTTTTT. This codes for CASSGIKPGQGSAGELFF.